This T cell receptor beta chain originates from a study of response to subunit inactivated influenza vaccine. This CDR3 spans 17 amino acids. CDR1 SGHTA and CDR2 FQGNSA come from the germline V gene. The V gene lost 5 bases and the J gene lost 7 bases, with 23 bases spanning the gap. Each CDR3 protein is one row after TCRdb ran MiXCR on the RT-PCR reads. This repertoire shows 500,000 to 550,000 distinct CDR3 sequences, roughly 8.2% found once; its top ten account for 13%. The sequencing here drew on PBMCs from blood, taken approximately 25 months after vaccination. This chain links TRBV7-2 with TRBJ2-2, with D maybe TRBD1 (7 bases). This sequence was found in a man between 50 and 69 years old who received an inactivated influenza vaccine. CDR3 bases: TGTGCCAGCAGCATTAGCGCTGTCAGGGGGGTTGGCGGGGAGCTGTTTTTT. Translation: CASSISAVRGVGGELFF.